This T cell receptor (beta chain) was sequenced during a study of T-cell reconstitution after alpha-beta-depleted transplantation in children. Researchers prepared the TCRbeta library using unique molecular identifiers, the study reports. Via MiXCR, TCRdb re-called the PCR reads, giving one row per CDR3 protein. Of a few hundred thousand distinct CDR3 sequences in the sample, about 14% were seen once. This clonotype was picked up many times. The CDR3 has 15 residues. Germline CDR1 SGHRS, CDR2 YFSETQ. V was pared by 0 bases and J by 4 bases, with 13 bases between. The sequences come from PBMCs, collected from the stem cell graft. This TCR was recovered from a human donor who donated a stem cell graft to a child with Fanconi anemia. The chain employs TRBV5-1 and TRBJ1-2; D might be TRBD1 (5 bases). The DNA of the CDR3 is TGCGCCAGCAGCTTGGATGGGGCTACATCCTATGGCTACACCTTC. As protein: CASSLDGATSYGYTF. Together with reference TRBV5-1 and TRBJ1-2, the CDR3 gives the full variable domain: KAGVTQTPRYLIKTRGQQVTLSCSPISGHRSVSWYQQTPGQGLQFLFEYFSETQRNKGNFPGRFSGRQFSNSRSEMNVSTLELGDSALYLCASSLDGATSYGYTFGSGTRLTVV.